This is a list of T cell receptor beta chains from one sample in a study of cytomegalovirus exposure and HLA in healthy donors. The repertoire was sequenced with immunoSEQ multiplex PCR; TCRdb's copy has only in-frame clones and lacks some. Of about 80,000 clones in the sample, approximately 61% are singletons; the top ten hold 6.5% to 7.5%. Sequenced: PBMCs. These TCRs come from a woman in her fifties or sixties in good health and CMV-seropositive. Each CDR3 is given without its conserved first and last residue. Fields, in order: V gene, clone size, CDR3 protein. For some rows the clone size is stated as once, few or many, or as a class when expanded; others skip it.

V gene: TRBV6-5
clone size: once
CDR3 protein: ASSYSRSGGLDTQY

V gene: TRBV6-5
clone size: .
CDR3 protein: ASSSDRGGGGYT

V gene: TRBV14
clone size: .
CDR3 protein: ASSQGGSTSVDTQY

V gene: TRBV6-5
clone size: .
CDR3 protein: ASQSNTEAF

V gene: TRBV4-1
clone size: few
CDR3 protein: ASSQDGQGHQPQH

V gene: TRBV15
clone size: .
CDR3 protein: ATSLSGDQETQY

V gene: TRBV5-1
clone size: .
CDR3 protein: ASSQGLAGGRFPQY

V gene: TRBV27
clone size: .
CDR3 protein: ASSFYRTYNSPLH

V gene: TRBV7-7
clone size: few
CDR3 protein: ASSLSPTNEQF

V gene: TRBV5-1
clone size: .
CDR3 protein: ASSWGGPTEAF

V gene: TRBV19
clone size: .
CDR3 protein: ASSTAGFSGNTIY

V gene: TRBV5-1
clone size: .
CDR3 protein: ASSRGHGVADYNSPLH

V gene: TRBV29-1
clone size: .
CDR3 protein: SVAEGYSNQPQH

V gene: TRBV5-1
clone size: .
CDR3 protein: ASRRAGIYEQY

V gene: TRBV5-1
clone size: .
CDR3 protein: ASSRDRATGNTIY

V gene: TRBV6-6
clone size: .
CDR3 protein: ASSYPQLNEQF

V gene: TRBV9
clone size: .
CDR3 protein: ASSVGAEYNQPQH

V gene: TRBV5-6
clone size: .
CDR3 protein: ASSLQAANEKLF

V gene: TRBV6-1
clone size: .
CDR3 protein: ASSERAGGSYNEQF

V gene: TRBV5-1
clone size: .
CDR3 protein: ASSFGTGVPRTDTQY

V gene: TRBV13
clone size: .
CDR3 protein: ASSPGVAGGRIYGYT

V gene: TRBV9
clone size: few
CDR3 protein: ASSALGGNYNSPLH

V gene: TRBV5-6
clone size: .
CDR3 protein: ASSLEAVGKLH

V gene: TRBV27
clone size: .
CDR3 protein: ASSRDAQGLGNQPQH

V gene: TRBV15
clone size: .
CDR3 protein: ATSRGEMAEAF